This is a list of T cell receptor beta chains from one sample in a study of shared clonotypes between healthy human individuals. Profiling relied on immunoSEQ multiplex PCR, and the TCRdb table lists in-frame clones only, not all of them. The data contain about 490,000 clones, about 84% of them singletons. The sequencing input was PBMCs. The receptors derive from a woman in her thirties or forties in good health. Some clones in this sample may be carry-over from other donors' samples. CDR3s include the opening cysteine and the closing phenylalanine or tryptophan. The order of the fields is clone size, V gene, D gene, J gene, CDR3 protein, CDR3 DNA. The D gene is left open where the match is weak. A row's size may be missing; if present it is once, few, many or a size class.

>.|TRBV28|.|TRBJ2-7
CASSTNSLSTYEQYF
TGTGCCAGCAGTACTAACAGTCTCTCTACCTACGAGCAGTACTTC
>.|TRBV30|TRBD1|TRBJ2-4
CAWTQGQGGDIQYF
TGTGCCTGGACTCAAGGACAGGGGGGAGACATTCAGTACTTC
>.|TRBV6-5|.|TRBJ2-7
CASRSGTSRNEQYF
TGTGCCAGCAGATCCGGGACATCCCGGAACGAGCAGTACTTC
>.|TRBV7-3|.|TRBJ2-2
CASSLSAATNTGELFF
TGTGCCAGCAGCTTATCAGCAGCTACGAACACCGGGGAGCTGTTTTTT
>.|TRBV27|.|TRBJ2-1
CASSPLQSSYNEQFF
TGTGCCAGCAGCCCCCTACAGAGCTCCTACAATGAGCAGTTCTTC
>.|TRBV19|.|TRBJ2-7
CASSIETAYEQYF
TGTGCCAGTAGTATAGAGACAGCCTACGAGCAGTACTTC
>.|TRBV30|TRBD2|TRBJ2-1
CAWAVGLVTGEQFF
TGTGCCTGGGCTGTAGGACTAGTCACCGGCGAGCAGTTCTTC
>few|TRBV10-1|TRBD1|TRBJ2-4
CASSGQGENIQYF
TGCGCCAGCAGTGGACAGGGGGAAAACATTCAGTACTTC
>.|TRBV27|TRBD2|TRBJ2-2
CASSSPAGTSGPGELFF
TGTGCCAGCAGTTCCCCCGCCGGGACTAGCGGGCCCGGGGAGCTGTTTTTT
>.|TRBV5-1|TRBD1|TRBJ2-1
CASSWGTGDSEQFF
TGCGCCAGCAGCTGGGGGACAGGGGATAGTGAGCAGTTCTTC
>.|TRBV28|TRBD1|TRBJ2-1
CASSSHRGNEQFF
TGTGCCAGCAGTTCACACAGGGGCAATGAGCAGTTCTTC
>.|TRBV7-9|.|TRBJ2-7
CASSLGGHRPYEQYF
TGTGCCAGCAGCTTAGGGGGCCACAGGCCCTACGAGCAGTACTTC
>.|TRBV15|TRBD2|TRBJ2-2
CATSRVGAGGGTGELFF
TGTGCCACCAGCAGAGTGGGGGCGGGAGGCGGAACCGGGGAGCTGTTTTTT
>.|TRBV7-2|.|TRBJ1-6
CASSLVGPPNSPLHF
TGTGCCAGCAGCTTAGTCGGGCCACCTAATTCACCCCTCCACTTT
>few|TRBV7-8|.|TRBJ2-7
CASSPRVLSYEQYF
TGTGCCAGCAGCCCCCGGGTCCTCTCCTACGAGCAGTACTTC
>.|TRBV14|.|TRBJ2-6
CASSRGVAFSGANVLTF
TGTGCCAGCAGCCGGGGGGTGGCGTTCTCTGGGGCCAACGTCCTGACTTTC
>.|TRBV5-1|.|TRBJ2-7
CASSSQPPGEQYF
TGCGCCAGCAGCTCCCAACCTCCCGGCGAGCAGTACTTC
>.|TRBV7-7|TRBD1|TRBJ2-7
CASSSRDREIYEQYF
TGTGCCAGCAGCTCCCGGGACAGGGAGATCTACGAGCAGTACTTC
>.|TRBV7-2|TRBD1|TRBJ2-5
CASSGRTGVETQYF
TGTGCCAGCAGCGGCCGGACAGGGGTGGAGACCCAGTACTTC
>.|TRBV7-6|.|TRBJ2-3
CASSLTFQGDTQYF
TGTGCCAGCAGCTTAACCTTCCAGGGAGATACGCAGTATTTT
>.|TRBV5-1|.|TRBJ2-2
CASSNPQEELFF
TGCGCCAGCAGCAACCCCCAAGAGGAGCTGTTTTTT
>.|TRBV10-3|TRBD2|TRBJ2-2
CAISRTSGTGELFF
TGTGCCATCAGTAGGACTAGCGGGACCGGGGAGCTGTTTTTT
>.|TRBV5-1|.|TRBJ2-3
CASSPGASTDTQYF
TGCGCCAGCAGCCCCGGGGCTAGCACAGATACGCAGTATTTT
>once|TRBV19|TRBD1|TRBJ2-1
CASSRLGGATYNEQFF
TGTGCCAGTAGCAGGTTAGGGGGCGCGACCTACAATGAGCAGTTCTTC
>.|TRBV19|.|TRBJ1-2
CASSMGGTYGYTF
TGTGCCAGTAGTATGGGGGGGACCTATGGCTACACCTTC
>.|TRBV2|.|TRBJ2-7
CASSRQPGIEQYF
TGTGCCAGCAGTCGACAACCAGGGATCGAGCAGTACTTC
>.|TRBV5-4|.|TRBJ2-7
CASSTGLARGEVEQYF
TGTGCCAGCAGCACCGGTCTGGCGCGAGGGGAGGTTGAGCAGTACTTC
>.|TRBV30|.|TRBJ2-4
CAWALGYQAKNIQYF
TGTGCCTGGGCCCTGGGATACCAAGCCAAAAACATTCAGTACTTC
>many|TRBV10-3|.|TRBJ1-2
CAIKTENIGGYTF
TGTGCCATTAAGACAGAGAACATAGGCGGCTACACCTTC
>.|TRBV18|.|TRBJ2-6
CASSPQGSGANVLTF
TGTGCCAGCTCACCACAGGGCTCTGGGGCCAACGTCCTGACTTTC
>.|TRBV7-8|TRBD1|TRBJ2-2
CASSEDRGFGELFF
TGTGCCAGCAGCGAGGACAGGGGGTTCGGGGAGCTGTTTTTT
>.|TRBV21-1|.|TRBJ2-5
CASLLFSEPRRETQYF
TGTGCCAGCCTACTATTTAGCGAGCCTCGACGGGAGACCCAGTACTTC
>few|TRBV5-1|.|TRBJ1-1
CASSPMSGGKDGEAFF
TGCGCCAGCAGCCCAATGAGTGGGGGCAAGGATGGTGAAGCTTTCTTT
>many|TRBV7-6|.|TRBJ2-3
CASSLEGPTADTQYF
TGTGCCAGCAGCTTAGAGGGGCCGACGGCAGATACGCAGTATTTT
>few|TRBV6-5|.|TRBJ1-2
CASSLRGGSYGYTF
TGTGCCAGCAGCCTCCGGGGGGGCTCATATGGCTACACCTTC
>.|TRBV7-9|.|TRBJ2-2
CASSLVLSAGELFF
TGTGCCAGCAGCTTAGTCCTTTCTGCCGGGGAGCTGTTTTTT
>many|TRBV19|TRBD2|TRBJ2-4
CASSIFLSGSDKNIQYF
TGTGCCAGTAGTATTTTCTTGAGCGGGAGTGACAAAAACATTCAGTACTTC
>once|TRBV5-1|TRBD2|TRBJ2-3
CASSSSTSSSTDTQYF
TGCGCCAGCAGCTCTTCGACTAGCTCTAGCACAGATACGCAGTATTTT
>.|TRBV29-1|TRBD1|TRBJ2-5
CSVEEGTGRETQYF
TGCAGCGTTGAAGAAGGGACAGGGAGAGAGACCCAGTACTTC
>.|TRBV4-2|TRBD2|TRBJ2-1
CASSQEWRTSGKGEQFF
TGTGCCAGCAGCCAAGAATGGAGGACTAGCGGGAAGGGTGAGCAGTTCTTC
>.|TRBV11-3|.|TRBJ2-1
CASSLEGVGDEQFF
TGTGCCAGCAGCTTAGAAGGGGTCGGGGATGAGCAGTTCTTC